The 10 T cell receptor beta chains presented below share a single source sample, sequenced in a study of blood T cells in healthy people across ages (dated by TCRdb to the mid-2010s). The library came from 5' RACE. Data came from an Illumina HiSeq 2500. A second PCR of roughly 7 to 11 cycles was performed with a sample-barcoded 5' primer and a J-beta primer mix. Clones were called with MiXCR by TCRdb after fastp trimmed the public reads at Q25, and only in-frame beta chains were retained. Under each unique CDR3 protein, matching rows form one entry showing the most common genes and DNA. Across this sample there are about 1 million distinct CDR3 sequences, with under 55% seen only once. The top ten constitute approximately 17% of the sample. Sequenced: blood. The receptor set was obtained from a woman aged 55-69 years in good health.

The sample holds many counts of this clonotype. The chain links TRBV13 to TRBJ2-5; 8 positions match TRBD1. The V gene end was trimmed by 5 bases and the J gene end by 5 bases; junction bases not matched to a gene: 4. Germline V lookup: CDR1 PRHDT, CDR2 FYEKMQ (reference sequence). The CDR3 runs to 13 residues. The CDR3 here is CASSLTGAETQYF. The CDR3 region has the DNA TGTGCCAGCAGCCTGACAGGGGCCGAGACCCAGTACTTC.

This chain connects TRBV10-3 to TRBJ2-7, with D tentatively TRBD1 (5 bases). Trimming cost V 6 bases and J 5 bases, with 17 bases left between them. The CDR3 extends over 14 amino acids. Germline lookup yields CDR1 ENHRY and CDR2 SYGVKD. The CDR3 loop is CAIREPSGLNEQYF. For the CDR3, the DNA is TGTGCCATCAGGGAACCATCAGGGCTCAACGAGCAGTACTTC.

V gene TRBV27 combines with J gene TRBJ1-2; TRBD1 might be the D (6 bases). CDR1 MNHEY and CDR2 SMNVEV come from the germline V gene (reference sequence). Between the trimmed V and J ends, which lost 8 bases and 3 bases, there was a span of 10 bases. This CDR3 region has 12 residues. CDR3 protein: CASGGRDYGYTF. DNA of the CDR3: TGTGCCAGCGGGGGCAGGGACTATGGCTACACCTTC.

Many counts were recorded for this clonotype. The CDR3 sequence: CSAEGSGRETQYF. DNA for the CDR3: TGCAGCGCCGAAGGGTCAGGCCGTGAGACCCAGTACTTC. The chain uses TRBV29-1 and TRBJ2-5; no clear D gene. The CDR3 totals 13 residues. Trimming removed 7 bases from V and 5 bases from J, with 17 bases in between. Germline V lookup: CDR1 SQVTM, CDR2 ANQGSEA.

The CDR3 loop is CASRTSGTLYNEQFF. The DNA of the CDR3 is TGTGCCAGCAGGACTAGCGGGACCCTCTACAATGAGCAGTTCTTC. The V call is TRBV3-1, the J call TRBJ2-1, with 11 bases identical to TRBD2. CDR1 is LGHDT, CDR2 YNNKEL, per germline (reference sequence). V was pared by 6 bases and J by 3 bases, with 4 bases of the junction left unmatched. The CDR3 runs 15 residues.

This clonotype has just one count. J is TRBJ1-4 and V is TRBV29-1, with D possibly being TRBD1 (5 bases). V was shortened by 4 bases and J by 3 bases, with 9 bases between the two germline ends. The germline CDR1 and CDR2 sequences are SQVTM and ANQGSEA. This CDR3 is built from 13 residues. DNA of the CDR3: TGCAGCGTTGTTGGGGCTTCTAATGAAAAACTGTTTTTT. Protein sequence: CSVVGASNEKLFF.

This clonotype came up a few times. This chain connects TRBV14 to TRBJ1-2; maybe TRBD1 (6 bases). Looked up from germline, CDR1 is SGHDN and CDR2 is FVKESK. The CDR3 loop spans 14 amino acids. The V and J ends lost 2 bases and 1 base respectively, with 8 bases between them. The CDR3 reads CASSQQGFNYGYTF. The CDR3 DNA sequence: TGTGCCAGCAGCCAACAGGGGTTTAACTATGGCTACACCTTC.

V usage is TRBV28 and J usage is TRBJ2-1; TRBD2 aligns across 14 bases. Per the germline V gene, CDR1 is MDHEN and CDR2 is SYDVKM. The junction had 3 bases not matched to a gene; V was cut back by 2 bases and J by 9 bases. There are 15 residues in the CDR3. CDR3 residues: CASSLRLAGGREQFF. In nucleotides, the CDR3 is TGTGCCAGCAGTTTACGACTAGCGGGAGGGCGTGAGCAGTTCTTC.

The chain carries TRBV7-3 and TRBJ1-5; D is uncertain. The CDR3 totals 14 residues. Trimming pared 6 bases from V and 3 bases from J, leaving 12 bases between. CDR1 is SGHTA, CDR2 FQGTGA, per germline. The CDR3 is CASSPAGFNQPQHF. CDR3 in DNA: TGTGCCAGCAGTCCCGCGGGATTCAATCAGCCCCAGCATTTT.

The chain combines TRBV6-6 with TRBJ1-1; no firm D call. Germline CDR1 and CDR2: MNHNY and SVGAGI (reference sequence). The CDR3 loop spans 13 amino acids. Trimming removed 5 bases at V and 2 bases at J, with 9 bases between. CDR3 sequence (DNA): TGTGCCAGCAGTGACGTGGTCAACACTGAAGCTTTCTTT. The encoded protein is CASSDVVNTEAFF.